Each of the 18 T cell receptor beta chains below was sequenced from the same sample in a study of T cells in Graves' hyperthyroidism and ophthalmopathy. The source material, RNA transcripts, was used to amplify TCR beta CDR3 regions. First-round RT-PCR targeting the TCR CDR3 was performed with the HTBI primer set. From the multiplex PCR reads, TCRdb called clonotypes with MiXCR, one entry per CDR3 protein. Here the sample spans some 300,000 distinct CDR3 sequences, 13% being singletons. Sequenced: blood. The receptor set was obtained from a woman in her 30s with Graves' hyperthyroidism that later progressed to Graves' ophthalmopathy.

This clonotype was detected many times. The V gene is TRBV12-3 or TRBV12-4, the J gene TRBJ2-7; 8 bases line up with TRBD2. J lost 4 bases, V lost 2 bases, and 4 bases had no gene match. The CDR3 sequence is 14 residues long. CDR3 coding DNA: TGTGCCAGCAGTTTATTCGGGAGGGTTTACGAGCAGTACTTC. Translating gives CASSLFGRVYEQYF.

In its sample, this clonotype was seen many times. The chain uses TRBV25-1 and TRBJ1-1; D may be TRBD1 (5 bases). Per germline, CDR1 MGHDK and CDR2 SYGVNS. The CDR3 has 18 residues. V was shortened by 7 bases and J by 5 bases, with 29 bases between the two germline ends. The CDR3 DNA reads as TGTGCCAGCATCGGAGAGGGAAAGGACACGGGGAGGGTGACTGAAGCTTTCTTT. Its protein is CASIGEGKDTGRVTEAFF. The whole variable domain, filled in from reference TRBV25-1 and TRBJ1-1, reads EADIYQTPRYLVIGTGKKITLECSQTMGHDKMYWYQQDPGMELHLIHYSYGVNSTEKGDLSSESTVSRIRTEHFPLTLESARPSHTSQYLCASIGEGKDTGRVTEAFFGQGTRLTVV.

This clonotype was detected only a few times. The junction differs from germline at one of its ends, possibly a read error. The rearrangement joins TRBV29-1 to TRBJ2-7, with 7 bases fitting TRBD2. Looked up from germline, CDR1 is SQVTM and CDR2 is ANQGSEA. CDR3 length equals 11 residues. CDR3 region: CSVEEGGSQYF. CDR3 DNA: TGCAGCGTGGAAGAGGGAGGGTCGCAGTACTTC.

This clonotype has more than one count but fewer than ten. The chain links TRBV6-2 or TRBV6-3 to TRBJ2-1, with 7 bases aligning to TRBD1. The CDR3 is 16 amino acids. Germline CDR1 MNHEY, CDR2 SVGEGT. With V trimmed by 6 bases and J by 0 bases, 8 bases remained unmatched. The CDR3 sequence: CASSTRDSPSYNEQFF. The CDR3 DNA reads TGTGCCAGCAGCACCCGGGACAGTCCCTCCTACAATGAGCAGTTCTTC.

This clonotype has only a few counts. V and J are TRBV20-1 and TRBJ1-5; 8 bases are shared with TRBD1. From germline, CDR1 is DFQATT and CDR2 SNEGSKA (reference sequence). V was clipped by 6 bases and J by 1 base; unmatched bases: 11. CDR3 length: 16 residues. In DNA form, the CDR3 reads TGCAGTGCCCTTCCCAGGGGGCGAGGGAGCAATCAGCCCCAGCATTTT. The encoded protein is CSALPRGRGSNQPQHF.

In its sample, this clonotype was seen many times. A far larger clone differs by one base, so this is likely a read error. The CDR3 nucleotides are TGTGCCATCAGCCAGGGCTACGAGCAGTACTTC. This sequence encodes CAISQGYEQYF. The chain couples TRBV10-3 to TRBJ2-7; D is possibly TRBD1 (5 bases). Germline V gene data show CDR1 as ENHRY and CDR2 as SYGVKD. This CDR3 has 11 amino acids. The ends were cut back, 6 bases at V and 3 bases at J, with 6 bases in the middle.

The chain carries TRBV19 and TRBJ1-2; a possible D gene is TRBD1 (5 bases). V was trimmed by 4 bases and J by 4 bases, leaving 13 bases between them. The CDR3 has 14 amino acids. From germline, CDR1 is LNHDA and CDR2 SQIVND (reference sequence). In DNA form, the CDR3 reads TGTGCCAGTAGTACGAACGGACAATCCTATGGCTACACCTTC. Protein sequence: CASSTNGQSYGYTF.

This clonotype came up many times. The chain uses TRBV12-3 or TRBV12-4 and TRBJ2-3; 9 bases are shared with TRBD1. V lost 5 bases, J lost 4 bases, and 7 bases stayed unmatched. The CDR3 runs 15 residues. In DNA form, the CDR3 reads TGTGCCAGCAGTGCCCGGGACAGGGTGTCAGATACGCAGTATTTT. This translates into CASSARDRVSDTQYF.

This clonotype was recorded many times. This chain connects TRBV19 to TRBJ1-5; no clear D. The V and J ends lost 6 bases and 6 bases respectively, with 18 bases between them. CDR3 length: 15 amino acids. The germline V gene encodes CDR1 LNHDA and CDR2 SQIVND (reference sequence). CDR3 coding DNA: TGTGCCAGTAGAAGGGTACTGGCAGTCTCTCAGCCCCAGCATTTT. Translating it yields CASRRVLAVSQPQHF.

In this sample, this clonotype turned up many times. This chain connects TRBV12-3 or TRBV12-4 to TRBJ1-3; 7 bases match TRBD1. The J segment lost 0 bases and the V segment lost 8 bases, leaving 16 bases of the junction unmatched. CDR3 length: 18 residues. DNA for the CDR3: TGTGCCAGCTCCGAGGAGTGTCCGGGACAGTCCTCTGGAAACACCATATATTTT. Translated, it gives CASSEECPGQSSGNTIYF.

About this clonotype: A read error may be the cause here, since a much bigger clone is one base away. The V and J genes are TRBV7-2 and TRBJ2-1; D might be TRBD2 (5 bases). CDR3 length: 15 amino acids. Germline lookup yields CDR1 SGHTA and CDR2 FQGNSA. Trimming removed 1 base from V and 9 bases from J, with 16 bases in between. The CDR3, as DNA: TGTGCCAGCAGCTTAGTGCTAGCCACGAGTTCTGAGCAGTTCTTC. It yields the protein CASSLVLATSSEQFF.

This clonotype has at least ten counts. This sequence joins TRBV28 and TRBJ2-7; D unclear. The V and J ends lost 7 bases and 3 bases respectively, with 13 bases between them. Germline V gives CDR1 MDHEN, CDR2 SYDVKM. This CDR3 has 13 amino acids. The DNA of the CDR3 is TGTGCCAGCACCACATCCCAGATCTACGAGCAGTACTTC. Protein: CASTTSQIYEQYF.

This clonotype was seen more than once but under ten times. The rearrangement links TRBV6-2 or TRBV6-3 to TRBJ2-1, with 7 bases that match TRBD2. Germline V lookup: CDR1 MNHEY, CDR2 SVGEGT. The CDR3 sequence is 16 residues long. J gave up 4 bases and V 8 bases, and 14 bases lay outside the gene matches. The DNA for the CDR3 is TGTGCCAGCTGGCCTGTTTCGGGGGGTTTATACAATGAGCAGTTCTTC. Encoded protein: CASWPVSGGLYNEQFF.

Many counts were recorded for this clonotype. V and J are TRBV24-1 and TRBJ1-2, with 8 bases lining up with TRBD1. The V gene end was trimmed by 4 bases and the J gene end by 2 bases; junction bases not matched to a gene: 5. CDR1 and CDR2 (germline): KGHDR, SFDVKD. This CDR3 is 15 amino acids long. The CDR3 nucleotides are TGTGCCACCAGTGACCCGGGACAGGAGAACTATGGCTACACCTTC. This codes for CATSDPGQENYGYTF.

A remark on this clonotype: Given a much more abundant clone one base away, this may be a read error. The CDR3 region is CRVNPTFPAPEGETQYF. The DNA for the CDR3 is TGCCGCGTCAATCCCACCTTCCCGGCCCCGGAGGGAGAGACCCAGTACTTC. V is TRBV29-1 and J is TRBJ2-5; perhaps TRBD2 as D (6 bases). The CDR3 covers 17 residues. CDR1 SQVTM and CDR2 ANQGSEA come from the germline V gene.

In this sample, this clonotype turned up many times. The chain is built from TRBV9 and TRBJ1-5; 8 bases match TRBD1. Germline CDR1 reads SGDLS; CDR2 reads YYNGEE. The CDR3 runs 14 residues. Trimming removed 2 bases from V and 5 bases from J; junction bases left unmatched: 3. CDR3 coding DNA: TGTGCCAGCAGCGTGACAGGGGCCTATCAGCCCCAGCATTTT. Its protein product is CASSVTGAYQPQHF.

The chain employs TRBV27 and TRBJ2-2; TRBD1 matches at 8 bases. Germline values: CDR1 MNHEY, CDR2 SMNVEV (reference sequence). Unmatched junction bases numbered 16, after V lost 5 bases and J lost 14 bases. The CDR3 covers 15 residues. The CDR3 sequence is CASSPTGGNTGVLFF. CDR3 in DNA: TGTGCCAGCAGTCCTACAGGGGGAAACACCGGGGTTCTGTTTTTT.

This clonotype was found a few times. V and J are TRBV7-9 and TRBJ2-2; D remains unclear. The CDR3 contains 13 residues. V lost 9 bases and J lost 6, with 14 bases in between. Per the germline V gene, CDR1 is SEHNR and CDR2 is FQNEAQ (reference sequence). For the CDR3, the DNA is TGTGCCAGTTCAAGTAAGGGTCCCGGGGAGCTGTTTTTT. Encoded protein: CASSSKGPGELFF.